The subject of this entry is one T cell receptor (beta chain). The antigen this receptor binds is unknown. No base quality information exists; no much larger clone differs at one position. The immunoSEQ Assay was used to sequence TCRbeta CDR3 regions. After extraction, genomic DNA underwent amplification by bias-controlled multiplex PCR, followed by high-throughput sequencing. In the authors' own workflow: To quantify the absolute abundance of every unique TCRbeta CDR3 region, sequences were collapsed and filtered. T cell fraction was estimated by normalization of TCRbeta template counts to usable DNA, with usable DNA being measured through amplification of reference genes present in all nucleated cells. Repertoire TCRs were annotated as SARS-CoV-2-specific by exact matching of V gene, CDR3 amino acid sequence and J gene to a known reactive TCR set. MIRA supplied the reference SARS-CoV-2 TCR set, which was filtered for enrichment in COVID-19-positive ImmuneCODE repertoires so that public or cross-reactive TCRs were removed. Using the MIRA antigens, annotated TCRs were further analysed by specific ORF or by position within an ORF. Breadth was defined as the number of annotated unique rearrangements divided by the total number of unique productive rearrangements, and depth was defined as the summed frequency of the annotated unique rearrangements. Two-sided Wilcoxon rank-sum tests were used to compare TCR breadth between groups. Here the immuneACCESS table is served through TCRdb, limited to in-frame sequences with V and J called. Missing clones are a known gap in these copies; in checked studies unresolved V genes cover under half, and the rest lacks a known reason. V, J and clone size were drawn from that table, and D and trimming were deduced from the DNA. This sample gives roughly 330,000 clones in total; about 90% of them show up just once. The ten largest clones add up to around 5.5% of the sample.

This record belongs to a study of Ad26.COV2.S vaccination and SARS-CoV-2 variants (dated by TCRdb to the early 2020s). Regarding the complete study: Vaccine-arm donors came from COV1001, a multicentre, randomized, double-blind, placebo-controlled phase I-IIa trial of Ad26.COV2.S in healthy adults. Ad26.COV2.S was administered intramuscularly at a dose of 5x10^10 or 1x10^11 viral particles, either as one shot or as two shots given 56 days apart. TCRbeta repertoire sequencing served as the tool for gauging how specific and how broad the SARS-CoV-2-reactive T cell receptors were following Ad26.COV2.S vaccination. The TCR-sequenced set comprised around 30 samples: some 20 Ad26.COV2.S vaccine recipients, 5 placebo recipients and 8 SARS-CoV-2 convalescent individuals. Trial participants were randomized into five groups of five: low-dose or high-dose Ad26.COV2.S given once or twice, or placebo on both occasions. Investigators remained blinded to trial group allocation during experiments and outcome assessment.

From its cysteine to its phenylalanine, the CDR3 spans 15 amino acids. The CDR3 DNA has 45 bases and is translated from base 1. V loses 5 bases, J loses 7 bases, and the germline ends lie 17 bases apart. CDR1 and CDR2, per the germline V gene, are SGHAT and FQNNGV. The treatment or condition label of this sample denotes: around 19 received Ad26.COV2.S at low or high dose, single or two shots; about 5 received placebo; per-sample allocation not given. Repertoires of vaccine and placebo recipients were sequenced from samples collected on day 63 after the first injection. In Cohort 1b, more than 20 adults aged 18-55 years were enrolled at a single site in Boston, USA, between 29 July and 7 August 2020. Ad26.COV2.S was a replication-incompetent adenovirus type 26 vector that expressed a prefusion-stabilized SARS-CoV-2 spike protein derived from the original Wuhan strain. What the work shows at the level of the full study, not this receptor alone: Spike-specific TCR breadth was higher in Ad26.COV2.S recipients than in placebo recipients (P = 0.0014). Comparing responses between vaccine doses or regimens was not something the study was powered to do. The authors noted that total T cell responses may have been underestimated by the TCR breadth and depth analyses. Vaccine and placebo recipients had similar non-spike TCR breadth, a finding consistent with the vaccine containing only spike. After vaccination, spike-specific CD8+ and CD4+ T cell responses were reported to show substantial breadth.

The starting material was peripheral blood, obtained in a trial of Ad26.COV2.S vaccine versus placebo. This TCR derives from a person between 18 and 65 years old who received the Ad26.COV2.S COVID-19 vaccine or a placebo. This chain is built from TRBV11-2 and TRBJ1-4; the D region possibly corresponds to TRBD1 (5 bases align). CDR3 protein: CASSLSSGRAEKLFF. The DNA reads TGTGCCAGCAGCCTAAGTAGCGGCAGGGCTGAAAAACTGTTTTTT.